These T cell receptor beta chains were read from a single sample in a study of T cell responses to AZD1222 COVID-19 vaccine. Measured with immunoSEQ multiplex PCR; TCRdb has only the in-frame clones, and not every one. Of just over 80,000 clones listed, just under 90% are singletons. The input for sequencing was peripheral blood, taken on day 0 of AZD1222 vaccination. These receptors all stem from an adult in good health. Each CDR3 is given with its conserved first and last residue. Fields, in order: V gene, clone size, J gene, D gene, CDR3 protein, CDR3 DNA. The D gene is left open where the match is weak. Clone size is given for some rows only: seen once, a few or many times, or a class if the clone is expanded.

TRBV3-1/TRBV3-2,NA,TRBJ1-6,NA,CASSQDKGGPQGSPPHF,TGTGCCAGCAGCCAAGATAAAGGGGGACCCCAGGGCTCACCCCCCCACTTT
TRBV6-5,NA,TRBJ1-1,TRBD1,CASSYPDRGRGTEAFF,TGTGCCAGCAGTTACCCGGACAGGGGAAGGGGCACTGAAGCTTTCTTT
TRBV7-9,NA,TRBJ2-3,NA,CASSLTIDTQYF,TGTGCCAGCAGCTTAACAATCGATACGCAGTATTTT
TRBV10-1,NA,TRBJ1-1,TRBD1,CASRDTGGTEAFF,TGCGCCAGCAGAGATACAGGGGGCACTGAAGCTTTCTTT
TRBV4-2,NA,TRBJ2-5,NA,CASSQDAVRETQYF,TGTGCCAGCAGCCAAGATGCGGTGAGGGAGACCCAGTACTTC
TRBV5-6,NA,TRBJ1-6,TRBD1,CASSYPKTGVNYNSPLHF,TGTGCCAGCAGCTACCCAAAGACAGGGGTTAACTATAATTCACCCCTCCACTTT
TRBV10-3,NA,TRBJ2-1,NA,CAISGVQAGEQFF,TGTGCCATCAGTGGGGTACAGGCCGGCGAGCAGTTCTTC
TRBV10-1,NA,TRBJ1-6,NA,CASSETSSESPLHF,TGCGCCAGCAGTGAAACCTCGTCCGAATCACCCCTCCACTTT
TRBV30,once,TRBJ1-6,NA,CACQLMDRSSYNSPLHF,TGTGCCTGCCAACTAATGGACAGAAGCTCCTATAATTCACCCCTCCACTTT
TRBV7-3,NA,TRBJ1-1,NA,CASSLLGSSNTEAFF,TGTGCCAGCAGCTTACTGGGGAGCTCGAACACTGAAGCTTTCTTT
TRBV4-3,once,TRBJ1-2,NA,CASSRTGTPNYGYTF,TGCGCCAGCAGCCGCACCGGGACACCGAACTATGGCTACACCTTC
TRBV7-9,once,TRBJ1-5,NA,CASSLRGGADSNQPQHF,TGTGCCAGCAGCCTGAGGGGAGGGGCGGACAGCAATCAGCCCCAGCATTTT
TRBV6-5,NA,TRBJ1-1,TRBD1,CASRLDRGPTEAFF,TGTGCCAGCAGACTCGACAGGGGGCCGACTGAAGCTTTCTTT
TRBV4-2,NA,TRBJ1-2,NA,CASSQDRFASNGYTF,TGTGCCAGCAGCCAAGATCGGTTTGCATCCAATGGCTACACCTTC
TRBV30,NA,TRBJ2-1,TRBD2,CAWRVAGGNSYNEQFF,TGTGCCTGGAGGGTAGCGGGGGGTAACTCCTACAATGAGCAGTTCTTC
TRBV5-4,NA,TRBJ2-5,NA,CASSTGGHGQETQYF,TGTGCCAGCAGCACTGGTGGACACGGCCAAGAGACCCAGTACTTC
TRBV10-2,NA,TRBJ2-7,TRBD2,CASRSGTSGGDEQYF,TGCGCCAGCAGGTCCGGGACTAGCGGGGGGGACGAGCAGTACTTC
TRBV3-1/TRBV3-2,NA,TRBJ1-6,NA,CASSFGRNNSPLHF,TGTGCCAGCAGCTTCGGACGGAATAATTCACCCCTCCACTTT
TRBV12-3/TRBV12-4,NA,TRBJ1-1,NA,CASSVYSTEAFF,TGTGCCAGCAGTGTTTACAGCACTGAAGCTTTCTTT
TRBV28,NA,TRBJ1-2,NA,CAIPRGKYGYTF,TGTGCCATCCCCAGGGGAAAATATGGCTACACCTTC
TRBV6-5,once,TRBJ1-4,TRBD1,CASIWTGANEKLFF,TGTGCCAGCATTTGGACAGGGGCTAATGAAAAACTGTTTTTT
TRBV7-9,NA,TRBJ1-5,NA,CASSSGASNQPQHF,TGTGCCAGCAGCTCAGGGGCTAGCAATCAGCCCCAGCATTTT
TRBV30,NA,TRBJ1-2,NA,CAWSQQGLYGYTF,TGTGCCTGGAGTCAACAGGGACTCTATGGCTACACCTTC
TRBV19,NA,TRBJ1-2,NA,CASSIRTVYYGYTF,TGTGCCAGTAGTATCCGGACCGTTTACTATGGCTACACCTTC
TRBV5-1,once,TRBJ2-1,NA,CASSLDGSLFYNEQFF,TGCGCCAGCAGCTTGGATGGCAGCCTTTTCTACAATGAGCAGTTCTTC
TRBV3-1/TRBV3-2,NA,TRBJ1-3,NA,CASSQRGSGNTIYF,TGTGCCAGCAGCCAAAGGGGGTCTGGAAACACCATATATTTT
TRBV7-9,NA,TRBJ1-3,NA,CASSLRRGNSGNTIYF,TGTGCCAGCAGCTTACGAAGGGGTAACTCTGGAAACACCATATATTTT
TRBV19,NA,TRBJ1-2,NA,CAITPGTGYGYTF,TGTGCCATAACACCCGGGACGGGATATGGCTACACCTTC
TRBV14,NA,TRBJ1-4,NA,CASSPPKGKGEKLFF,TGTGCCAGCAGCCCCCCCAAGGGAAAAGGTGAAAAACTGTTTTTT
TRBV6-5,NA,TRBJ2-5,NA,CATVRPHLTETQYF,TGTGCCACCGTAAGACCCCACCTAACCGAGACCCAGTACTTC
TRBV19,NA,TRBJ2-2,NA,CASSIREAGELFF,TGTGCCAGTAGTATACGAGAGGCCGGGGAGCTGTTTTTT
TRBV28,NA,TRBJ1-4,NA,CASSLLAGSVEKLFF,TGTGCCAGCAGTTTATTAGCGGGCTCTGTTGAAAAACTGTTTTTT
TRBV27,NA,TRBJ1-2,NA,CASSLGATYGYTF,TGTGCCAGCAGTTTAGGCGCTACCTATGGCTACACCTTC
TRBV5-8,once,TRBJ2-3,TRBD2,CASSLEAGVSTDTQYF,TGTGCCAGCAGCTTGGAAGCGGGGGTGAGCACAGATACGCAGTATTTT
TRBV15,NA,TRBJ1-2,NA,CATSRRQDGDGYTF,TGTGCCACCAGCAGACGACAGGACGGGGATGGCTACACCTTC
TRBV9,NA,TRBJ2-3,TRBD2,CASSASGVSTDTQYF,TGTGCCAGCAGCGCCAGCGGGGTTAGCACAGATACGCAGTATTTT
TRBV12-3/TRBV12-4,NA,TRBJ1-2,TRBD1,CASSFPPGQGAF,TGTGCCAGCAGTTTTCCTCCGGGACAGGGGGCCTTC
TRBV19,NA,TRBJ1-4,NA,CASRIMGGGADEKLFF,TGTGCCAGTAGGATAATGGGCGGGGGCGCAGACGAAAAACTGTTTTTT
TRBV6-5,NA,TRBJ2-2,NA,CASTGGPGTGELFF,TGTGCCAGCACAGGTGGCCCGGGGACCGGGGAGCTGTTTTTT
TRBV4-1,NA,TRBJ2-3,NA,CASSQTITDTQYF,TGCGCCAGCAGCCAAACCATTACAGATACGCAGTATTTT
TRBV6-6,NA,TRBJ2-7,TRBD2,CASRERLADSYEQYF,TGTGCCAGCAGGGAGAGACTAGCGGATTCCTACGAGCAGTACTTC
TRBV7-2,NA,TRBJ2-2,TRBD2,CASSLSGGGVTGELFF,TGTGCCAGCAGCTTATCTGGCGGGGGGGTAACCGGGGAGCTGTTTTTT
TRBV27,NA,TRBJ1-2,NA,CASREQGTNYGYTF,TGTGCCAGCAGGGAACAGGGAACCAACTATGGCTACACCTTC
TRBV7-2,NA,TRBJ1-5,TRBD1,CASSRDSPSNQPQHF,TGTGCCAGCAGCCGGGACAGCCCTAGCAATCAGCCCCAGCATTTT
TRBV19,NA,TRBJ2-4,NA,CASNRDPGNIQYF,TGTGCCAGTAACAGGGATCCGGGGAACATTCAGTACTTC
TRBV6-4,NA,TRBJ1-2,NA,CASSDIGGYGYTF,TGTGCCAGCAGTGACATTGGCGGCTATGGCTACACCTTC
TRBV28,NA,TRBJ1-6,TRBD1,CASLEGQLGSPLHF,TGTGCCAGCCTAGAGGGACAGCTTGGATCACCCCTCCACTTT
TRBV3-1/TRBV3-2,NA,TRBJ1-2,NA,CASSQAVSGGYYGYTF,TGTGCCAGCAGCCAAGCGGTCTCGGGCGGATACTATGGCTACACCTTC
TRBV27,NA,TRBJ1-1,NA,CASSPGTGNTEAFF,TGTGCCAGCAGCCCCGGGACCGGGAACACTGAAGCTTTCTTT
TRBV5-6,once,TRBJ1-2,NA,CASSFGGAWSYGYTF,TGTGCCAGCAGCTTCGGGGGGGCTTGGTCCTATGGCTACACCTTC
TRBV18,NA,TRBJ2-3,NA,CASSDADTQYF,TGTGCCAGCTCAGACGCAGATACGCAGTATTTT
TRBV5-8,NA,TRBJ1-2,TRBD1,CASSLADRIAPF,TGTGCCAGCAGCTTGGCGGACAGGATTGCCCCCTTC
TRBV6-5,NA,TRBJ1-2,NA,CASGRDHSGDYGYTF,TGTGCCAGCGGGCGGGACCACTCGGGGGACTATGGCTACACCTTC
TRBV7-2,NA,TRBJ2-2,NA,CASSLALGAAGELFF,TGTGCCAGCAGCTTAGCGCTCGGGGCGGCCGGGGAGCTGTTTTTT
TRBV4-1,once,TRBJ1-3,NA,CASSQVGIYSGNTIYF,TGCGCCAGCAGCCAAGTGGGGATTTACTCTGGAAACACCATATATTTT
TRBV21-1,NA,TRBJ1-2,NA,CALQGPYGYTF,TGTGCCCTACAGGGTCCCTATGGCTACACCTTC